This T cell receptor delta chain was found in a study of Vγ9Vδ2 T cells in congenital toxoplasmosis (dated by TCRdb to the early 2020s). The study in broad terms: IgG, IgM and IgA serology, Western blot and an in-house interferon-gamma release assay were used to diagnose congenital toxoplasmosis. Sequencing of the repertoires was done on samples from infants at two time points: 2 months after birth and 1 year of age. The study compared gamma and delta chain CDR3 repertoires of sorted blood gammadelta T cells between congenitally T. gondii-infected and uninfected infants. At 2 months, TCR sequencing included about 5 infected and around ten uninfected infants, while at 1 year the sequenced group was 3 infected and 4 uninfected infants. The full study reports these points: Two months was the earliest age with enough suitable sample material for TCR repertoire analysis, so newborn repertoires were not sequenced. At 1 year of age, repertoire differences between infected and uninfected infants were less clear than at 2 months. Among roughly 2-month-old infants, germline-encoded fetal-type TRDV2 CDR3 sequences seemed to show up more often in infected than in uninfected infants, which suggests an in utero expansion footprint. High prevalence of a public TRGV9 clonotype was observed in both infected and uninfected infants. At 2 months, infected infants appeared to have fewer N additions in TRGV9 and TRDV2 CDR3s than uninfected infants, particularly in TRDV2-TRDJ1 sequences.

The same treatment, consisting of spiramycin and/or pyrimethamine plus sulfadiazine plus folinic acid, was given to the mothers of both infected and uninfected infants. Every infant, whether infected or uninfected, was delivered at term after more than 37 weeks of gestation. Approximately 1 mL of blood was processed into PBMCs by Lymphoprep gradient centrifugation, then cryopreserved in liquid nitrogen and shipped to Belgium. After thawing, PBMCs were labeled with Zombie NIR viability dye and stained with CD3, TCR gammadelta, Vgamma9 and Vdelta2 antibodies. CD3+ TCRgammadelta+ T cells were sorted on a FACSAria III with a mean purity of nearly 99%. The RNeasy Micro Kit was used to isolate RNA from around 10,000 sorted gammadelta T cells per sample. Infants were born to mothers enrolled with primary T. gondii infection during pregnancy. Peripheral blood was collected from the infants at an outpatient microbiology and virology center in Pavia, Italy.

Remarks on this clone: Its antigen is unknown. Since a much larger clone is just one base distant, this may be a read error.

cDNA was made by template-switch reverse transcription with TRGC- and TRDC-specific primers in one tube, using SuperScript II. The TRGC primer was designed to bind both the TRGC1 and TRGC2 constant genes. The KAPA Real-Time Library Amplification Kit was used for TRG and TRD amplification, and AMPure XP bead purification was performed between steps. Illumina sequencing adapters were added by index PCR using the Nextera XT Index Kit. TRG and TRD amplicons were sequenced on an Illumina MiSeq with the V2 300 kit, giving 150 bp paired-end reads. Processing in the source paper ran as follows. Before any further analysis, FastQC version 0.11.8 was used to check read quality. Reads were aligned against the TRG or TRD reference genes from GenBank, and CDR3 sequences were constructed using MiXCR version 3.0.3. Default MiXCR settings were used with one exception: TRDD gene segments were assembled from 3 consecutive nucleotides instead of 5. VDJtools version 1.2.1 calculated N additions, CDR3 length, J segment length and clonotype sharing between samples. CDR3 sequences that were out of frame or contained stop codons were removed from the analysis. The overlap of infant repertoires with previously published Vgamma9Vdelta2 repertoires from fetal, cord blood and adult blood was compared. For TCRdb, the public reads were processed anew by CATT, and duplicate DNA sequences were folded into one row. TCRdb assigned the V and J calls; the authors' analysis was not used. Within this sample are some 800 delta-chain clones, with about an eighth of them counted one time only. About 15% of the sample is in the top ten clones.

Its CDR3 holds 18 amino acids, cysteine through phenylalanine. Just the 54-base CDR3 DNA is kept, in frame starting at base 1. According to the germline V gene, CDR1 reads GEAIGNYY and CDR2 reads EKD. The sequence derives from a child under 10 years old born to a mother with Toxoplasma gondii infection during pregnancy, either congenitally infected or uninfected (not recorded which). The sequenced sample was gamma-delta T cells from blood. This receptor chain uses TRDV2 and TRDJ3; 10 middle bases align to TRDD3. DNA sequence: TGTGCCAGTGACACCGGGGGGATACGCTCCTGGGACACCCGACAGATGTTTTTC. Translated, it reads CASDTGGIRSWDTRQMFF.